One and the same sample provided the 11 T cell receptor beta chains below, sequenced in a study of human T cells and chemical hapten exposure. Time point described: patch test 3, about 24 weeks after DPC sensitization. Described treatment: therapeutic diphenylcyclopropenone sensitization with weekly scalp DPC. Each CDR3 protein gets one entry after TCRdb re-called the RACE reads with MiXCR. The sample has roughly 60,000 distinct CDR3 sequences, 12% seen once. The sequencing here drew on whole blood, taken in connection with sensitization to the hapten diphenylcyclopropenone (DPC). All receptors derive from a man between 25 and 39 years old with alopecia areata. Some clones in this sample may be carry-over from other donors' samples.

The sample holds a few counts of this clonotype. The chain joins TRBV6-5 to TRBJ2-1, with 13 bases identical to TRBD2. Germline values: CDR1 MNHEY, CDR2 SVGAGI. The CDR3 runs 13 residues. V shed 10 bases and J 8 bases; nucleotides not matched to a gene: 5. CDR3 DNA: TGTGCCACAAGCACTAGCGGGGGGGATGAGCAGTTCTTC. Amino acid sequence: CATSTSGGDEQFF.

Here the CDR3 reads CASSMRQEPGTDTQYF. The CDR3 DNA sequence: TGTGCCAGCAGCATGAGACAGGAACCAGGCACAGATACGCAGTATTTT. This chain joins TRBV5-4 and TRBJ2-3, with D perhaps matching TRBD1 (6 bases). CDR3 length: 16 amino acids. CDR1 is SGHNT and CDR2 is YYREEE in the germline V gene (reference sequence). Trimming cost V 4 bases and J 1 base, with 16 bases left between them.

This clonotype was seen just once. The CDR3 spells CSASPAGQGYNEQFF. Here the CDR3 DNA reads TGCAGTGCTAGCCCTGCGGGACAGGGTTACAATGAGCAGTTCTTC. V is TRBV20-1 and J is TRBJ2-1; TRBD1 matches 9 bases. Germline V gene data show CDR1 as DFQATT and CDR2 as SNEGSKA (reference sequence). V shed 3 bases and J 4 bases; nucleotides not matched to a gene: 7. CDR3 length: 15 residues.

The V call is TRBV6-1, the J call TRBJ1-5, with a weak D call TRBD1 (5 bases). Trimming removed 3 bases from V and 3 bases from J, with 9 bases in between. Germline values: CDR1 MNHNS, CDR2 SASEGT. The CDR3 spans 14 residues. The CDR3 is CASSDQGPNQPQHF. The CDR3 DNA reads TGTGCCAGCAGTGATCAGGGCCCCAATCAGCCCCAGCATTTT.

This clonotype was counted only a few times. The genes are TRBV6-2 or TRBV6-3 and TRBJ1-5; TRBD1 might be the D (6 bases). V lost 7 bases, J lost 1 base, and 14 bases lay in between. Germline assignment: CDR1 MNHEY and CDR2 SVGEGT. The CDR3 runs 15 residues. CDR3 coding DNA: TGTGCCAGCACTCGAGCGGGGGGCAGCAATCAGCCCCAGCATTTT. Translated: CASTRAGGSNQPQHF.

The chain couples TRBV11-2 to TRBJ1-2, with D perhaps matching TRBD1 (6 bases). Trimming pared 5 bases from V and 2 bases from J, leaving 9 bases between. The CDR3 contains 13 residues. Per the germline V gene, CDR1 is SGHAT and CDR2 is FQNNGV. This CDR3 is CASSAGQNYGYTF. Written as DNA, the CDR3 is TGTGCCAGCAGCGCGGGACAAAACTATGGCTACACCTTC.

The V call is TRBV28, the J call TRBJ2-5; 14 bases agree with TRBD2. With 4 bases clipped from V and 5 bases from J, the junction kept 6 bases outside the gene matches. CDR3 size: 16 residues. Germline CDR1 and CDR2: MDHEN and SYDVKM. The CDR3 DNA reads TGTGCCAGCAGTTATAGGACTAGCGGGGGGAGGGAGACCCAGTACTTC. Translation: CASSYRTSGGRETQYF.

This clonotype was observed a few times. The CDR3 protein is CSAREPQSSYNSPLHF. The DNA for the CDR3 is TGCAGTGCTAGGGAACCTCAGAGCTCCTATAATTCACCCCTCCACTTT. V gene TRBV20-1 combines with J gene TRBJ1-6, with D unclear. The CDR3 length is 16 residues. V was trimmed by 3 bases and J by 0 bases, leaving 12 bases between them. Germline V CDR1 and CDR2: DFQATT, SNEGSKA (reference sequence).

This clonotype was picked up a small number of times. The chain links TRBV28 to TRBJ1-1; D remains unclear. V was cut by 4 bases and J by 3 bases, with 12 bases left in between. This CDR3 contains 14 residues. The germline V gene encodes CDR1 MDHEN and CDR2 SYDVKM. The CDR3 spells CASSSPPHHTEAFF. DNA for the CDR3: TGTGCCAGCAGTTCTCCCCCCCACCACACTGAAGCTTTCTTT.

This chain links TRBV9 with TRBJ2-1; D uncertain. CDR1 and CDR2 from the germline V gene are SGDLS and YYNGEE. CDR3 length: 17 residues. V was cut by 4 bases and J by 0 bases, with 17 bases left in between. CDR3 sequence (DNA): TGTGCCAGCAGCCCATCCCGACTGACAAGCTCCTACAATGAGCAGTTCTTC. It encodes CASSPSRLTSSYNEQFF. Filled out from reference TRBV9 and TRBJ2-1, the complete variable domain reads DSGVTQTPKHLITATGQRVTLRCSPRSGDLSVYWYQQSLDQGLQFLIQYYNGEERAKGNILERFSAQQFPDLHSELNLSSLELGDSALYFCASSPSRLTSSYNEQFFGPGTRLTVL.

This clonotype showed up just a few times. The V gene is TRBV20-1, the J gene TRBJ1-1; maybe TRBD1 (5 bases). V gave up 3 bases and J gave up 7 bases, with 9 bases separating them. Germline values: CDR1 DFQATT, CDR2 SNEGSKA (reference sequence). This CDR3 spans 11 amino acids. CDR3 amino acids: CSASRGVEAFF. The CDR3, as DNA: TGCAGTGCTAGTCGGGGGGTTGAAGCTTTCTTT.